This T cell receptor (beta chain) is from a study of regulatory T cells in long-lasting Graves disease (dated by TCRdb to about 2021). In the study overall: Antithyroid drugs had been taken for less than 3 months by newly diagnosed Graves' disease patients. This study used TCR sequencing and RNA sequencing of peripheral blood to compare persistent Graves' disease patients against newly diagnosed Graves' disease patients. The study was conducted in China and was registered as a clinical trial. A total of about 33 samples underwent TCR sequencing: around 13 from persistent and roughly 20 from newly diagnosed Graves' disease patients.

Reading from cysteine to phenylalanine, the CDR3 counts 13 amino acids. The CDR3 DNA has 39 bases and is translated from base 1. The germline V gene (reference sequence) specifies MNHEY as CDR1 and SMNVEV as CDR2. V is clipped by 6 bases and J by 8 bases, and the sequence between their germline boundaries is 16 bases long. Broader findings and caveats from the paper: Only the TCR beta chain was sequenced and analyzed. Only peripheral blood was studied, because thyroid tissue, the primary lesion, was inaccessible. Persistent Graves' disease patients showed lower TCR Shannon entropy and fewer highly expanded clones than newly diagnosed patients, suggesting clonal expansion. As a limitation, the authors acknowledged that the small sample size may reduce accuracy. Persistent patients shared more public clonotypes among themselves (around 2,700) than newly diagnosed patients did (roughly 910). Persistent disease showed preferential use of TRBV28, TRBJ1-2 and TRBJ2-5, whereas newly diagnosed disease favored TRBV20-1 and TRBJ2-1.

Reading the label with the study, this specimen's time point is: newly diagnosed GD, antithyroid drugs for less than 3 months. For both TCR sequencing and RNA sequencing, RNA was extracted from PBMCs in TRIzol. Graves' disease was diagnosed according to American Thyroid Association guidelines. The patients came from an endocrinology department in Xi'an, China. From each patient, about 9.7 milliliters of peripheral blood was collected into an EDTA anticoagulant tube. Ficoll Paque Plus density gradient separation was used to isolate PBMCs, and no further T cell sorting was performed. An Agilent 2100 Bioanalyzer and agarose gel were used to check RNA quality, and a NanoDrop 2000 was used to measure RNA concentration. Libraries were prepared through multiplex PCR. Sequencing took place on an Illumina HiSeq 4000. To build TCR beta libraries, CDR3 regions were amplified by Arm-PCR using iRepertoire HTBI primers. PCR products were gel purified before sequencing. Regarding the original processing steps: Gene usage analysis of CDR3 amino acid clonotypes relied on the roughly 60 TRBV and 15 or so TRBJ segments identified across samples. COPE and FqMerger were used to merge filtered high-quality paired reads into contigs. BLAST was used to align contigs to IMGT TRBV, TRBD and TRBJ reference genes, with CDR3 defined following IMGT. Any clonotype with a frequency above 0.1% was classified as a highly expanded clone. Shannon entropy was used to measure repertoire diversity, and the Gini coefficient was used to measure V-J evenness. A clonotype was considered public if more than one individual shared it. TCRdb cleaned the public reads at Q25 with fastp, built clones with MiXCR and kept in-frame beta chains. CDR3 protein duplicates are merged, each entry listing the most common genes and DNA. TCRdb's processing, not the study's, gives the V and J calls here. The sample has under 500,000 distinct CDR3 sequences on record, approximately 16% of them singletons. Of the sample, around a tenth falls within the top ten clones.

There are a few counts of this clonotype. Its antigen has not been determined. The sample holds no much larger clone one base away, and base qualities are not on file. The same specimen was also included in a second study, on T cells in Graves' hyperthyroidism and ophthalmopathy. The second paper further reports: Graves' hyperthyroidism was defined as stable when no progression to ophthalmopathy occurred over 18 months of follow-up. The hyperthyroidism patients were between 18 and 65 years old and newly diagnosed, with a disease duration of less than 2 months. Exclusion was applied to patients with uncontrolled infections, other autoimmune diseases, pregnancy or lactation. Diagnoses were based on clinical symptoms, serum thyroxine and TRAb, thyroid ultrasound and orbital computed tomography. The TCR CDR3 was subjected to a first round of RT-PCR using the HTBI primer set and the Qiagen OneStep RT-PCR kit. Blood samples also contained most of the expanded thyroid clonotypes (frequency above 0.001), which suggests that blood repertoires may reflect thyroid immune responses. A 13 V-J signature model separated ophthalmopathy from stable hyperthyroidism, with roughly 88% sensitivity and 81.08% specificity in cross-validation and 80%/75% in testing. In validation, the model predicted progression to ophthalmopathy with roughly 70% sensitivity and less than 75% specificity, a median of 6.5 months before onset. A discovery cohort of 95 to 100 patients, roughly 45 with Graves' ophthalmopathy and about 58 with stable Graves' hyperthyroidism, was used to find distinguishing TCR V-J signatures. An independent validation cohort of fewer than 20 hyperthyroidism patients and over 15 patients who later progressed to ophthalmopathy tested prospective prediction of ophthalmopathy. The roughly 90 discovery patients were divided at random into training and test sets in a 7:3 ratio. In six Graves' hyperthyroidism patients, the study also compared T-cell repertoires from thyroid tissue with T-cell repertoires from blood. After blood sampling, hyperthyroidism patients were treated with methimazole at a starting dose of 30 mg daily, and ophthalmopathy patients were treated with high-dose intravenous methylprednisolone. The libraries were constructed in a second round of multiplex PCR and then size-selected and purified. The libraries were sequenced on an Illumina HiSeq2000 using paired-end 100 bp reads. SOAPnuke was used to process the raw data, throwing out any read that contained adapters or uncalled bases, had a mean Phred below 15, or lacked an exact constant-primer or identifier match. COPE v1.2.5 was used to merge high-quality paired reads, and clonotypes were defined as unique nucleotide sequences. MiTCR v1.1 was used to align clonotypes to the IMGT TRBV, TRBD and TRBJ reference segments. The analysis included only V-J combinations with a frequency above 0.0001, which together covered around 99% of the repertoires. The TCS score was defined as F50 (clonal expansion) divided by E x V (chaos), with BLOSUM62-based TCRdist calculated between CDR3 peptides within each V-J. Welch's t-statistics and random forest reduced roughly 500 V-J features to under 15, which were used in a naive Bayes classifier (R e1071). Sample size was not statistically predetermined, and investigators were not blinded to group allocation. The paper reports TCR Vbeta CDR3 sequencing of fewer than 150 peripheral blood samples: fewer than 50 ophthalmopathy, 70 to 85 hyperthyroidism and around 17 progressor patients.

Material: peripheral blood mononuclear cells (PBMCs), obtained at new diagnosis, from a patient treated with antithyroid drugs. The clonotype originates from a woman aged 30 to 39 with Graves disease. Donor details come from another sample of the same person, matched by shared clones. Recombination linked TRBV27 to TRBJ1-2; the D gene cannot be named for sure. The CDR3 sequence is CASRNMGSNGYTF. The base sequence is TGTGCCAGCAGGAATATGGGGTCGAACGGCTACACCTTC.